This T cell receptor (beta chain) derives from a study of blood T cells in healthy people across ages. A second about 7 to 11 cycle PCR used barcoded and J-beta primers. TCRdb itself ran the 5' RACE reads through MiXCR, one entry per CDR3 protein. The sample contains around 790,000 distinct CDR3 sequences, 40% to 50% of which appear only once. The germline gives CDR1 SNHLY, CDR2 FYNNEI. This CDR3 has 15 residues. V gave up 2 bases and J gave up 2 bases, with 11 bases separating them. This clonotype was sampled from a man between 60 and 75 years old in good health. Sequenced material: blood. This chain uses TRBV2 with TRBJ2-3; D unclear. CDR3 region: CASSENSYHTDTQYF. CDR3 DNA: TGTGCCAGCAGTGAAAACAGCTACCACACAGATACGCAGTATTTT. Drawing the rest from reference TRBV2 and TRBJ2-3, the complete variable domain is EPEVTQTPSHQVTQMGQEVILRCVPISNHLYFYWYRQILGQKVEFLVSFYNNEISEKSEIFDDQFSVERPDGSNFTLKIRSTKLEDSAMYFCASSENSYHTDTQYFGPGTRLTVL.